This TCR beta chain is from a study of blood T cell repertoires in COVID-19. At the level of the study: Material from acute and convalescent COVID-19 was sourced from the United States, Italy and Spain. In each case, the material was cDNA or gDNA derived from T cells, B-cell-depleted T cells, or PBMCs.

V was clipped by 5 bases and J by 2 bases; unmatched bases: 5. CDR3 size: 16 residues. Germline CDR1 is MNHNY and CDR2 is SVGAGI (reference sequence). Original processing methods: Using reference gene primer amplification, nucleated cell counts were estimated. The table came from immunoSEQ multiplex PCR; TCRdb's copy has only in-frame clones and leaves some out. V, J and clone size reflect that table, while D and trimming were determined from the DNA. The repertoire holds some 250,000 clones, with approximately 86% as singletons. The sequence was obtained from a woman in her late teens or twenties with acute or convalescent COVID-19. V and J are TRBV6-6 and TRBJ2-4; 11 bases line up with TRBD1. The sequenced sample was peripheral blood. The CDR3 here is CASSRGQGATKNIQYF. CDR3 DNA sequence: TGTGCCAGCAGTCGTGGACAGGGGGCGACCAAAAACATTCAGTACTTC.